The next 3 T cell receptor beta chains were all read from a single sample in a study of T-cell memory formation after mild COVID-19. TCRdb reanalysed the 5' RACE reads using MiXCR and keeps one entry per CDR3 protein. The data contain 270,000 or so distinct CDR3 sequences, approximately 15% of them seen just once; the ten biggest clones take up more than 20%. The sequencing input was PBMCs or a T cell subset sorted from them (not recorded which). Receptors originate from a man between 18 and 35 years old who had mild COVID-19 (a few samples of this study predate the infection). Cell type and time point are not known.

This chain joins TRBV4-2 and TRBJ1-1; perhaps TRBD1 as D (5 bases). V lost 5 bases and J 1 base, leaving 17 bases between the germline ends. Germline V gene lookup returns CDR1 LGHNA and CDR2 YNFKEQ. The CDR3 is 16 residues long. The CDR3 nucleotides are TGTGCCAGCAGCAGACTAGGGGTCCAGGCGAACACTGAAGCTTTCTTT. This gives the protein CASSRLGVQANTEAFF.

This clonotype has more than one count but fewer than ten. This chain uses TRBV30 with TRBJ2-2, with D maybe TRBD1 (5 bases). Deletions cut 0 bases from V and 4 bases from J, with 9 bases between. Germline CDR1 GTSNPN, CDR2 SVGIG (reference sequence). The CDR3 loop spans 14 amino acids. Here the CDR3 DNA reads TGTGCCTGGAGTGTCTACAGGCTCACCGGGGAGCTGTTTTTT. Amino acid sequence: CAWSVYRLTGELFF.

This clonotype was counted a few times. CDR3 DNA: TGCGCCAGCAGTCGACAGCCCGAGGTGAACACTGAAGCTTTCTTT. Its translation: CASSRQPEVNTEAFF. The chain is built from TRBV5-1 and TRBJ1-1, with D perhaps matching TRBD1 (5 bases). CDR1 SGHRS and CDR2 YFSETQ come from the germline V gene. The ends were cut back, 5 bases at V and 0 bases at J, with 14 bases in the middle. The CDR3 is 15 amino acids.